The T cell receptor (beta chain) under discussion was sequenced for a study of liver allograft versus peripheral blood T cells (dated by TCRdb to about 2020). Broadly, across the study: The study compared T cell receptor repertoires found within transplanted livers against repertoires in the peripheral blood of liver transplant recipients.

This clonotype was seen many times. Its recognized antigen is unknown. Per-nucleotide qualities are absent, and no much larger clonotype sits a single base away. The sequencer was an Illumina MiSeq. TCRdb trimmed the raw reads at Q25, called clones with MiXCR and kept productive beta chains. Here each entry gathers all rows of one CDR3 protein and keeps the most common genes and DNA. Recorded for this sample are around 5,200 distinct CDR3 sequences; less than 20% of them occurred a single time. The ten biggest clones cover roughly 49% of the sample. The research as a whole found: According to the report, the T cell receptor repertoires detected in peripheral blood were different from the repertoires found inside liver allografts.

The receptor comes from a human patient who had a liver transplant. Because of the transplant, the T cells may be the graft donor's rather than the patient's own.

The DNA reads TGTGCCAGCAGCCCCTCCCCGCAAAACACTGAAGCTTTCTTT. This encodes CASSPSPQNTEAFF. This receptor chain uses TRBV5-6 and TRBJ1-1, with no D gene named confidently. V is shortened by 4 bases, J by 2 bases, and the region joining them spans 12 bases. From cysteine to phenylalanine, the CDR3 is 14 amino acids long. The read is trimmed to its CDR3 DNA, 42 bases read in frame from base 1. CDR1 and CDR2 are read off the germline V gene as SGHDT and YYEEEE. With the portions outside the CDR3 filled from the reference TRBV5-6 and TRBJ1-1 genes, the complete variable region becomes DAGVTQSPTHLIKTRGQQVTLRCSPKSGHDTVSWYQQALGQGPQFIFQYYEEEERQRGNFPDRFSGHQFPNYSSELNVNALLLGDSALYLCASSPSPQNTEAFFGQGTRLTVV.